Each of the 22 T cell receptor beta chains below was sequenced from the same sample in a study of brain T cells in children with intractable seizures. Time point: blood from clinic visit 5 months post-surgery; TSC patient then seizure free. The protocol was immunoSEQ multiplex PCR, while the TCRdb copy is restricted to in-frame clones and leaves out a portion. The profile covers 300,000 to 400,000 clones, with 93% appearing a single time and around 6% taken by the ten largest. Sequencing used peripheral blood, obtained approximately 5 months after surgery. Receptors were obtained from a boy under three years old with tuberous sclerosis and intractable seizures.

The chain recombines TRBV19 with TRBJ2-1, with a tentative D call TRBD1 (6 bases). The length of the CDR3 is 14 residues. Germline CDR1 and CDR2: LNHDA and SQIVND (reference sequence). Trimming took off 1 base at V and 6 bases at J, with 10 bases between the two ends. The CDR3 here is CASSIGDIRNEQFF. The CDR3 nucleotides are TGTGCCAGTAGTATAGGGGACATCCGCAATGAGCAGTTCTTC.

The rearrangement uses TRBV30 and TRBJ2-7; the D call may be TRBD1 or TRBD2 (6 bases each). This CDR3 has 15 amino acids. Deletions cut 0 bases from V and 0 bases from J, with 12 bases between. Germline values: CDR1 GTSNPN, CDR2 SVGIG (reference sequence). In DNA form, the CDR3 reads TGTGCCTGGAGTGTACCCGGGGGCGCCTCCTACGAGCAGTACTTC. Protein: CAWSVPGGASYEQYF.

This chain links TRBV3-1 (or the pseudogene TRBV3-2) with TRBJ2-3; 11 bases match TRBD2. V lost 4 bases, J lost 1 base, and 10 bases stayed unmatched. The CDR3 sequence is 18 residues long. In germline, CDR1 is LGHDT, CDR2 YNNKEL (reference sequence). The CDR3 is CASSPEIGTSGGTDTQYF. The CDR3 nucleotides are TGTGCCAGCAGCCCAGAGATCGGGACTAGCGGTGGCACAGATACGCAGTATTTT.

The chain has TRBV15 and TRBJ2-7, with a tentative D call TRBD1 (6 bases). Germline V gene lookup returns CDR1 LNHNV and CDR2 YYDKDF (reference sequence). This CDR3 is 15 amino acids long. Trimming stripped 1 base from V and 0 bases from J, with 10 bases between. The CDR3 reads CATSRGRGYSYEQYF. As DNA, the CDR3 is TGTGCCACCAGCAGAGGCAGGGGCTACTCCTACGAGCAGTACTTC.

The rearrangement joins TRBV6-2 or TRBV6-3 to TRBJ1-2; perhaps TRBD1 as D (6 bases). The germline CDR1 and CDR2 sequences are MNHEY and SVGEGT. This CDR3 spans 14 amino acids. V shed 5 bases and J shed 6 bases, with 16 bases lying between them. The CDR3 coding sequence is TGTGCCAGCAGTCCGACCAGGGGCTTTCATGGCTACACCTTC. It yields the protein CASSPTRGFHGYTF.

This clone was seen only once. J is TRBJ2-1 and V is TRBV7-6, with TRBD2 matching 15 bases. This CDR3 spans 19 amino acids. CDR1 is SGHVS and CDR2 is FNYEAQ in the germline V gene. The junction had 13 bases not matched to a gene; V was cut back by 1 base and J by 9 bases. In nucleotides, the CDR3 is TGTGCCAGCAGCTTAGGTCTTAAAGGGACTAGCGGGAGGTTCGGTGAGCAGTTCTTC. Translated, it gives CASSLGLKGTSGRFGEQFF.

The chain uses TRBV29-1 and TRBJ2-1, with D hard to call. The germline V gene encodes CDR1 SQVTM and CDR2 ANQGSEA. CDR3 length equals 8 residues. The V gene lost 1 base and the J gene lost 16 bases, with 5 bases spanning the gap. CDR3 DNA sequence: TGCAGCGTTGAAGTGGGTTTCTTC. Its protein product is CSVEVGFF.

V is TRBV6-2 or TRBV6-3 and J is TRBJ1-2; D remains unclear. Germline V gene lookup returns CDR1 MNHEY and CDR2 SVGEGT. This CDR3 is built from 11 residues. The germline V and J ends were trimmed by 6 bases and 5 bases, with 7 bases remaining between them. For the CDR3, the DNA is TGTGCCAGCAGCCAGAAGTATGGCTACACCTTC. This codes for CASSQKYGYTF.

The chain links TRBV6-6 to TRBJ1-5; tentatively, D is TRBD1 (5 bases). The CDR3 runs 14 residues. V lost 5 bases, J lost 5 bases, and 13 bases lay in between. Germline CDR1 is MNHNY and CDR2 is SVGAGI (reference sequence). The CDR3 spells CASSGAKDDQPQHF. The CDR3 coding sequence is TGTGCCAGCAGTGGGGCAAAAGACGATCAGCCCCAGCATTTT.

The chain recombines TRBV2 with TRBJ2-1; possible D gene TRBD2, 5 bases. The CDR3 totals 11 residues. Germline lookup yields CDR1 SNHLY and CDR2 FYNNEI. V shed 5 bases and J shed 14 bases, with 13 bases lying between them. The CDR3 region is CASSIVRGEFF. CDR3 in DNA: TGTGCCAGCAGTATAGTTCGGGGTGAGTTCTTC.

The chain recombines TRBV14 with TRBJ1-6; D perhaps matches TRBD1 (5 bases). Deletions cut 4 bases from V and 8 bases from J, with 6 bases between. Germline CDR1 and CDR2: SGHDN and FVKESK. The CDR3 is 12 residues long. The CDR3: CASSRGDSPLHF. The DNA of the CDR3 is TGTGCCAGCAGCCGGGGCGATTCACCCCTCCACTTT.

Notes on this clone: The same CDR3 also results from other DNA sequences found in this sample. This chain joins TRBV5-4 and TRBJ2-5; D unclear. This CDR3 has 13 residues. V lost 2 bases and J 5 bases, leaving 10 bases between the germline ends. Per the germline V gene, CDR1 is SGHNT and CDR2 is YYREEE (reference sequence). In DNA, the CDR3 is TGTGCCAGCAGCTTCGGGCTAGAGGAGACCCAGTACTTC. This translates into CASSFGLEETQYF.

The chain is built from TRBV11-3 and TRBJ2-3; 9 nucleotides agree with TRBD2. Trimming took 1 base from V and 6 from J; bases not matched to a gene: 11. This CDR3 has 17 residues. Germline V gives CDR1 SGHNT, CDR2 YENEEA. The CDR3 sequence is CASSLGPFSGSADTQYF. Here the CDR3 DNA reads TGTGCCAGCAGCTTAGGTCCTTTTAGCGGGAGCGCGGATACGCAGTATTTT.

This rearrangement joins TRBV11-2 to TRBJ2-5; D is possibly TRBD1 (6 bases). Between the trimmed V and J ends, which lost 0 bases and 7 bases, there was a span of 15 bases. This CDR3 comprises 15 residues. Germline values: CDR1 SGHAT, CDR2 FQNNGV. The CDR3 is CASSLESRGHLTQYF. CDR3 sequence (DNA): TGTGCCAGCAGCTTAGAGTCCAGGGGCCATTTGACCCAGTACTTC.

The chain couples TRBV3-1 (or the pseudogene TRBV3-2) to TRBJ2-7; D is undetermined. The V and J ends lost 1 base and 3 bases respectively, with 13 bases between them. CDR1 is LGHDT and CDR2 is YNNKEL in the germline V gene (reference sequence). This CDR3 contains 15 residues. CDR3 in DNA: TGTGCCAGCAGCCAAGGACGCCTGGGTTTCTACGAGCAGTACTTC. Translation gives CASSQGRLGFYEQYF.

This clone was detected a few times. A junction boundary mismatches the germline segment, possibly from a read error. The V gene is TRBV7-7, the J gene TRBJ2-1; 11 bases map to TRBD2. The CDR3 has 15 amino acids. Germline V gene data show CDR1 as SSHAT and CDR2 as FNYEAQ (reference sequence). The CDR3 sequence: CASSISGGEQNEQFF. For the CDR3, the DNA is TGTGCTAGCAGCATTAGCGGGGGGGAGCAAAATGAGCAGTTCTTC.

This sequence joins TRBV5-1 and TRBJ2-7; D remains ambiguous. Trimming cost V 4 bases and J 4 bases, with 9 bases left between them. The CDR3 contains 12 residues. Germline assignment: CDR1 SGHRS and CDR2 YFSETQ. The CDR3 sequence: CASSADKYEQYF. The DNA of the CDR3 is TGCGCCAGCAGCGCCGACAAATACGAGCAGTACTTC. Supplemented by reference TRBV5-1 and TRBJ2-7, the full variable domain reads KAGVTQTPRYLIKTRGQQVTLSCSPISGHRSVSWYQQTPGQGLQFLFEYFSETQRNKGNFPGRFSGRQFSNSRSEMNVSTLELGDSALYLCASSADKYEQYFGPGTRLTVT.

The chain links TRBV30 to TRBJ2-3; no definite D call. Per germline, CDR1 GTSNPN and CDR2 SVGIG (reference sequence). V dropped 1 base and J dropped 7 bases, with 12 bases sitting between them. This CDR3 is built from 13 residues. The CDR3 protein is CAWSGLEAYTQYF. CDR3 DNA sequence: TGTGCCTGGAGTGGACTGGAAGCATATACGCAGTATTTT.

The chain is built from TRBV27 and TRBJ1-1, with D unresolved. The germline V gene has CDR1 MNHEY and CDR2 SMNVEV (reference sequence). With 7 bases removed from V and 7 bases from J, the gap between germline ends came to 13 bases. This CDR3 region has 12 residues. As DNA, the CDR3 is TGTGCCAGCATAGGTTCCGGCCGTGAAGCTTTCTTT. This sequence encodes CASIGSGREAFF.

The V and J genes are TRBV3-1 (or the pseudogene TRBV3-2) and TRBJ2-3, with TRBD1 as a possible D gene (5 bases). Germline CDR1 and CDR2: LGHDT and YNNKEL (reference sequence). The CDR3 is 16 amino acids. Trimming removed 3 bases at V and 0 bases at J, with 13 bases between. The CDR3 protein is CASSQGRTPSTDTQYF. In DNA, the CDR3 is TGTGCCAGCAGCCAGGGTAGGACACCTAGCACAGATACGCAGTATTTT.

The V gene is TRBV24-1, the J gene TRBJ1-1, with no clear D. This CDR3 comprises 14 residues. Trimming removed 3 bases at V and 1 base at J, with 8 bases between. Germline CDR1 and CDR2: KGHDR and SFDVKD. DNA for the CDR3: TGTGCCACCAGTGATGGGCCTTCGAACACTGAAGCTTTCTTT. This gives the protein CATSDGPSNTEAFF.

DNA of the CDR3: TGTGCCAGCAGTGAAATGTACACAGGGTTAGGCTACACCTTC. Protein product: CASSEMYTGLGYTF. V usage is TRBV6-1 and J usage is TRBJ1-2, with D perhaps matching TRBD1 (6 bases). CDR1 MNHNS and CDR2 SASEGT come from the germline V gene. The CDR3 covers 14 residues. V was cut by 2 bases and J by 8 bases, with 15 bases left in between.